This T cell receptor beta chain came from a study of T cell repertoires in cytomegalovirus infection. Using its own MiXCR run on the reads, TCRdb lists one record per CDR3 protein. Seen here are about 310,000 distinct CDR3 sequences, about a sixth observed once, and the top ten hold 12%. Study-level findings and limits: Cumulative public TCR beta family frequency identified CMV carriers with the relevant HLA. The ex vivo response was dominated by HLA-C-restricted CMV-specific TCR beta clonotypes.

Points on this clonotype: Its antigen remains unidentified.

The CDR3 consists of 15 residues. With 4 bases removed from V and 6 bases from J, the gap between germline ends came to 16 bases. Germline V gene lookup returns CDR1 LGHDT and CDR2 YNNKEL (reference sequence). The genes are TRBV3-1 and TRBJ2-1; TRBD2 is a possible D gene (5 bases). The receptor was derived from a human donor in good health (CMV status not recorded). Some clones in this sample may be carry-over from other donors' samples. Input material: PBMCs. CDR3 coding DNA: TGTGCCAGCAGCCGCGGCTCAGCAGGAGGCAATGAGCAGTTCTTC. This gives the protein CASSRGSAGGNEQFF.